The TCR beta chain described here comes from a study of PD-L1 blockade in urothelial cancer. Across the study: When patients started atezolizumab around 2014, it was given at 1,200 mg intravenously every 3 weeks. Researchers looked at the blood 3 weeks (second dose) and 6 weeks after treatment began.

The diagnosis in patients was locally advanced or metastatic urothelial carcinoma. The assay was immunoSEQ multiplex PCR, and TCRdb's table has in-frame clones only and misses some. The sample yields around 70,000 clones, roughly 84% seen once. CDR1 is MDHEN, CDR2 SYDVKM, per germline. The CDR3 contains 15 residues. The ends lost 5 bases at V and 2 bases at J; junction bases unmatched: 8. This clone appeared a few times. The J gene is TRBJ2-7, the V gene TRBV28; 8 bases align to TRBD1. This clonotype was obtained from an older man with urothelial cancer. The sample in question was PBMCs, obtained around atezolizumab (anti-PD-L1) treatment. The CDR3 protein is CASSTPGQVPYEQYF. The CDR3 DNA is TGTGCCAGCAGTACCCCGGGACAGGTCCCCTACGAGCAGTACTTC. Variable domain in full (rest from reference TRBV28 and TRBJ2-7): DVKVTQSSRYLVKRTGEKVFLECVQDMDHENMFWYRQDPGLGLRLIYFSYDVKMKEKGDIPEGYSVSREKKERFSLILESASTNQTSMYLCASSTPGQVPYEQYFGPGTRLTVT.